The next 11 T cell receptor beta chains were all read from a single sample in a study of T-cell reconstitution after alpha-beta-depleted transplantation in children. The library targeted TCRbeta and was prepared with unique molecular identifiers. TCRdb independently ran MiXCR on the PCR reads; one entry per CDR3 protein. The table includes 280,000 or so distinct CDR3 sequences, approximately 10% detected once. Sequenced material: peripheral blood, taken 180 days after TCRalphabeta/CD19-depleted stem cell transplant. These receptors came from a male patient aged 2 to 9 who had a stem cell transplant for chronic granulomatous disease, so the T cells may come from the graft donor.

This clonotype came up many times. One junction end does not reproduce the germline sequence, and a read error may be involved. The J gene is TRBJ2-3, the V gene TRBV29-1, with D uncertain. Germline V gives CDR1 SQVTM, CDR2 ANQGSEA. The CDR3 has 12 amino acids. The CDR3 is CSVEVVADTQYF. CDR3 sequence (DNA): TGCAGCGTAGAAGTAGTTGCAGATACGCAGTATTTT.

This rearrangement joins TRBV19 to TRBJ1-5, with D perhaps TRBD1 (5 bases). The CDR3 length is 15 residues. CDR1 is LNHDA and CDR2 is SQIVND in the germline V gene (reference sequence). The V end was cut by 1 base, the J end by 6 bases, with 13 bases between. The CDR3, as DNA: TGTGCCAGTAGTATAGTGGGAGGGGTTGGTCAGCCCCAGCATTTT. The encoded protein is CASSIVGGVGQPQHF.

This chain joins TRBV12-3 or TRBV12-4 and TRBJ2-7; D may be TRBD1 (6 bases). CDR3 size: 14 residues. Trimming stripped 2 bases from V and 3 bases from J, with 11 bases between. The CDR3 spells CASSLRDTNYEQYF. The CDR3 DNA reads TGTGCCAGCAGTTTAAGGGACACTAACTACGAGCAGTACTTC.

At least ten counts were recorded for this clonotype. The rearrangement joins TRBV18 to TRBJ1-1, with 9 bases that match TRBD1. Germline trimming cut 2 bases from V and 5 bases from J; bases unmatched to any gene: 6. The CDR3 extends over 15 amino acids. Germline CDR1 is KGHSH and CDR2 is LQKENI. CDR3 sequence: CASSPLVQGATEAFF. CDR3 sequence (DNA): TGTGCCAGCTCACCATTGGTACAGGGGGCAACTGAAGCTTTCTTT.

This clonotype was counted many times. The genes are TRBV7-3 and TRBJ2-3; D might be TRBD2 (6 bases). Per germline, CDR1 SGHTA and CDR2 FQGTGA. V gave up 5 bases and J gave up 2 bases, with 17 bases separating them. The CDR3 is 16 residues long. The CDR3 protein is CASSTGPRGSTDTQYF. For the CDR3, the DNA is TGTGCCAGCAGCACAGGACCCCGGGGGTCCACAGATACGCAGTATTTT.

This clonotype has a count of ten or more. The V gene is TRBV9, the J gene TRBJ2-4, with TRBD2 as a possible D gene (5 bases). V lost 4 bases, J lost 3 bases, and 17 bases lay in between. In germline, CDR1 is SGDLS, CDR2 YYNGEE. This CDR3 has 16 amino acids. CDR3 sequence (DNA): TGTGCCAGCAGCCCGGGGTTCGGCGTTGGCAAAAACATTCAGTACTTC. Translation: CASSPGFGVGKNIQYF.

This clonotype has at least ten counts. This chain joins TRBV20-1 and TRBJ2-5; D is unclear. V was pared by 1 base and J by 1 base, with 13 bases between. The CDR3 has 15 residues. The V gene's germline CDR1 is DFQATT and CDR2 SNEGSKA (reference sequence). CDR3 amino acids: CSARGTELLQETQYF. In nucleotides, the CDR3 is TGCAGTGCTAGAGGCACAGAGCTCCTCCAAGAGACCCAGTACTTC.

In this sample, this clonotype turned up many times. The chain links TRBV5-5 to TRBJ2-5; 8 bases agree with TRBD1. The ends lost 5 bases at V and 12 bases at J; junction bases unmatched: 12. From germline, CDR1 is SGHKS and CDR2 YYEKEE (reference sequence). This CDR3 region has 13 residues. CDR3: CASRPGTGSREYF. The CDR3 region has the DNA TGTGCCAGCAGACCCGGGACAGGCTCTAGAGAGTACTTC.

The table lists this clonotype with many counts. The chain joins TRBV3-1 to TRBJ2-5; no firm D call. The V end lost 0 bases, the J end lost 0 bases, and 8 bases lay between the germline ends. Germline V gene lookup returns CDR1 LGHDT and CDR2 YNNKEL (reference sequence). This CDR3 spans 15 amino acids. CDR3 DNA: TGTGCCAGCAGCCAAGATCCACAGAACCAAGAGACCCAGTACTTC. Translating it yields CASSQDPQNQETQYF.

Many counts were recorded for this clonotype. The V call is TRBV20-1, the J call TRBJ2-5, with unresolved D. The CDR3 is made up of 14 amino acids. Germline CDR1 reads DFQATT; CDR2 reads SNEGSKA (reference sequence). The V end lost 1 base, the J end lost 7 bases, and 16 bases lay between the germline ends. CDR3 protein: CSARAYALLGTQYF. The CDR3 DNA sequence: TGCAGTGCTAGAGCCTACGCGCTGTTGGGGACCCAGTACTTC.

In its sample, this clonotype was seen many times. The rearrangement joins TRBV29-1 to TRBJ2-1; D is possibly TRBD2 (6 bases). The CDR3 consists of 15 residues. Germline CDR1 and CDR2: SQVTM and ANQGSEA. V gave up 1 base and J gave up 8 bases, with 18 bases separating them. Written as DNA, the CDR3 is TGCAGCGTTGAAGCTCCTAGCGAAGGGGTCGATGAGCAGTTCTTC. It specifies CSVEAPSEGVDEQFF.